The present TCR beta chain was sequenced within a study of CD8 T cells in ankylosing spondylitis. Study-wide results and limits: Certain motif variants had earlier been reported in reactive arthritis synovial fluid and blood.

V was clipped by 6 bases and J by 0 bases; unmatched bases: 6. CDR3 length: 16 amino acids. The V gene's germline CDR1 is SGHVS and CDR2 FQNEAQ. This clonotype came up many times. Its antigen is unknown. TCRdb ran MiXCR on the 5' RACE reads and lists one entry per CDR3 protein. The table has roughly 69,000 distinct CDR3 sequences, about 5.4% seen once. The sample comprised blood, either unsorted or a sorted T cell fraction (not recorded which). The sequence was collected from a male donor with ankylosing spondylitis or in good health (not recorded which). The V call is TRBV7-8, the J call TRBJ2-1; the match to TRBD2 covers 9 bases. The CDR3 DNA follows: TGTGCCAGCAGGCCTAGCGGGGTGAGCTCCTACAATGAGCAGTTCTTC. Translation gives CASRPSGVSSYNEQFF.